This T cell receptor (beta chain) emerged from a study of beta chain features in type 1 diabetes. Study-level results: Any HLA effect on TCRB rearrangement was left unresolved by small sub-analyses. The study found that naive, central memory and Treg TCRB repertoires appeared more similar in patients than in healthy donors. The VDJ junctions of type 1 diabetes patients carried fewer insertions and more deletions.

In regard to this clone: Antigen specificity is unknown.

All of the isolated RNA was reverse transcribed, so expressed TCRB transcripts were sequenced. TCRdb's copy holds only in-frame clones and misses some; the assay was immunoSEQ multiplex PCR. The top ten hold about 0.02% of the sample, which has about 930,000 clones, about a sixth seen once. The receptor was derived from a woman aged 18-30 years in good health. Material: naive CD4+ T cells from blood.

The CDR3 nucleotides are TGTGCCAGAAGGGCTCTCGTGCGTACTAGCGGGACGGTATGGCAGTTCTTC. Amino acid sequence: CARRALVRTSGTVWQFF. The chain recombines TRBV19 with TRBJ2-1, with 10 bases aligning to TRBD2. Germline V gene lookup returns CDR1 LNHDA and CDR2 SQIVND (reference sequence). The CDR3 covers 17 residues. Trimming removed 9 bases from V and 12 bases from J; junction bases left unmatched: 23.